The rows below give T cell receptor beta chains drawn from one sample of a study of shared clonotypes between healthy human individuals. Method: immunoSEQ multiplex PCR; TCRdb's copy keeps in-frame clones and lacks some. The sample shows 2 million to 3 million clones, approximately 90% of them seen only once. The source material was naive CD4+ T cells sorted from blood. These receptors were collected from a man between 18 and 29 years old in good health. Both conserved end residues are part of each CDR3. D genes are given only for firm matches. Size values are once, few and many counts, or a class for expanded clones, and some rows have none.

cdr3_aa: CASSQADRVGGELFF
clone_size: .
d_call: TRBD1
cdr3_length: 15
v_call: TRBV4-1
j_call: TRBJ2-2

cdr3_aa: CASSYEGVGNQPQHF
clone_size: .
d_call: .
cdr3_length: 15
v_call: TRBV6-6
j_call: TRBJ1-5

cdr3_aa: CASSSLGGVNEQFF
clone_size: .
d_call: TRBD2
cdr3_length: 14
v_call: TRBV5-4
j_call: TRBJ2-1

cdr3_aa: CASSPPAHQETQYF
clone_size: .
d_call: .
cdr3_length: 14
v_call: TRBV18
j_call: TRBJ2-5

cdr3_aa: CASRPESGWVFF
clone_size: .
d_call: .
cdr3_length: 12
v_call: TRBV11-2
j_call: TRBJ1-1

cdr3_aa: CASSRGGETQYF
clone_size: .
d_call: .
cdr3_length: 12
v_call: TRBV7-2
j_call: TRBJ2-5

cdr3_aa: CASSLSGEAFF
clone_size: .
d_call: .
cdr3_length: 11
v_call: TRBV7-9
j_call: TRBJ1-1

cdr3_aa: CASSEGQDNSPLHF
clone_size: .
d_call: TRBD1
cdr3_length: 14
v_call: TRBV6-1
j_call: TRBJ1-6

cdr3_aa: CASSAGGSGANVLTF
clone_size: .
d_call: .
cdr3_length: 15
v_call: TRBV5-1
j_call: TRBJ2-6

cdr3_aa: CAISERMVGTEAFF
clone_size: once
d_call: .
cdr3_length: 14
v_call: TRBV10-3
j_call: TRBJ1-1

cdr3_aa: CASSLGGKTETQYF
clone_size: .
d_call: .
cdr3_length: 14
v_call: TRBV28
j_call: TRBJ2-5

cdr3_aa: CASSGATQYF
clone_size: once
d_call: .
cdr3_length: 10
v_call: TRBV2
j_call: TRBJ2-5

cdr3_aa: CASSQDGRAYGYTF
clone_size: .
d_call: .
cdr3_length: 14
v_call: TRBV4-1
j_call: TRBJ1-2

cdr3_aa: CSVEDRLMTSNTQYF
clone_size: .
d_call: .
cdr3_length: 15
v_call: TRBV29-1
j_call: TRBJ2-3

cdr3_aa: CASSLASGKGYEQYF
clone_size: .
d_call: .
cdr3_length: 15
v_call: TRBV7-9
j_call: TRBJ2-7

cdr3_aa: CASSLGRASYNEQFF
clone_size: .
d_call: .
cdr3_length: 15
v_call: TRBV5-1
j_call: TRBJ2-1

cdr3_aa: CASSPIPGQGFVGYTF
clone_size: .
d_call: TRBD1
cdr3_length: 16
v_call: TRBV19
j_call: TRBJ1-2